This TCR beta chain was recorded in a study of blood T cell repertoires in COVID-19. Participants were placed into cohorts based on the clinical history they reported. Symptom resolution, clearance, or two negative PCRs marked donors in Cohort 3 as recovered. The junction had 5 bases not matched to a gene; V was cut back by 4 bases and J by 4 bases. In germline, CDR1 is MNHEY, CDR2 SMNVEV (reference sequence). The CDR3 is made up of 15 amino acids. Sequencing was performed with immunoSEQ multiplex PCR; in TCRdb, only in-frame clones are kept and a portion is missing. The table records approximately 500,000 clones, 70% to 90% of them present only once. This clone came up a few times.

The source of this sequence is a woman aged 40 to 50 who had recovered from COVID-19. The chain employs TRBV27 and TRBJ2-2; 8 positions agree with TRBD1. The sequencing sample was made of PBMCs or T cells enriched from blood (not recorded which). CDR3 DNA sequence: TGTGCCAGCAGTTCGGACAGGGCCCTCACCGGGGAGCTGTTTTTT. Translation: CASSSDRALTGELFF.